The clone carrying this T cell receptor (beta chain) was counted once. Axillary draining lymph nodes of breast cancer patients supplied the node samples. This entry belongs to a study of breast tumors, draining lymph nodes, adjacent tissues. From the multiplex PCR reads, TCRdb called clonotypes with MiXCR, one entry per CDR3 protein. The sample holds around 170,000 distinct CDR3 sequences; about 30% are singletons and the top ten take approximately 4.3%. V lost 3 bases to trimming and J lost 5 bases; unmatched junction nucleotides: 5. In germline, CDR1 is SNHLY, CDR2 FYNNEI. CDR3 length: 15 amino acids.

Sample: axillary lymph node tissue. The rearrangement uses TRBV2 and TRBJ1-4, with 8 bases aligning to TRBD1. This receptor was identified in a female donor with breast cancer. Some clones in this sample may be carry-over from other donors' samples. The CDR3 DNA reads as TGTGCCAGCAGTGATTCGACAGGGGCAAATGAAAAACTGTTTTTT. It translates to CASSDSTGANEKLFF. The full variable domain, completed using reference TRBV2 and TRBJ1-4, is EPEVTQTPSHQVTQMGQEVILRCVPISNHLYFYWYRQILGQKVEFLVSFYNNEISEKSEIFDDQFSVERPDGSNFTLKIRSTKLEDSAMYFCASSDSTGANEKLFFGSGTQLSVL.